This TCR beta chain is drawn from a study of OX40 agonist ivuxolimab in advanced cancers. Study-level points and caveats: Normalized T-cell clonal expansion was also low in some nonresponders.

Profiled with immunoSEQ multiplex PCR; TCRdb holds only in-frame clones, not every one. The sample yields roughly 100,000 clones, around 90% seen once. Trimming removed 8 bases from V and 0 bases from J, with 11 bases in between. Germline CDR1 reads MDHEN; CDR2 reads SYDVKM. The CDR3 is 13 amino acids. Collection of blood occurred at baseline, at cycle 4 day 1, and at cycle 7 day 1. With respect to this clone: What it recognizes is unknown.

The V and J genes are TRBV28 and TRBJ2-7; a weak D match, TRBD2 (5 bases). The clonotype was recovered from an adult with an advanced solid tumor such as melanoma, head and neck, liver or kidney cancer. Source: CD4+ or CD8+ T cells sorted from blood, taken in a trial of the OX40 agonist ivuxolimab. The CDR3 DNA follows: TGTGCCAGCGCTCTTGGAGGCTCCTACGAGCAGTACTTC. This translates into CASALGGSYEQYF.